Below, one T cell receptor beta chain is given with its context. The antigen is not known. This entry belongs to a study of CXCR3-negative and CXCR3-positive naive CD8 T cells. About the research overall: Some 150 million TRB reads were obtained in total, which works out to about 1.5 +/- 0.3 million per library. Study-level points and caveats: Compared with CXCR3-negative naive cells, CXCR3-positive naive cells showed more hydrophobic TRB CDR3s.

The libraries of TRB cDNA were constructed through 5' RACE using UMI labels. TCRdb derives one entry per CDR3 protein from the 5' RACE reads, leaving out DNA. The ten top clones account for 1.1%, within a sample of around 88,000 distinct CDR3 sequences. This CDR3 comprises 16 residues. Germline CDR1 SEHNR, CDR2 FQNEAQ (reference sequence). The authors gated naive CD8+ T cells as CD45RO-CCR7+CD27+CD95-. The TCR sequence derives from a human donor in good health. Some clones in this sample may be carry-over from other donors' samples. The rearrangement joins TRBV7-9 to TRBJ2-7. Sequencing was carried out using naive CXCR3+ CD8+ T cells from blood. Subset here: CD45RO-CCR7+CD27+CD95- naive CD8+ T cells expressing CXCR3 (TNR3+). CDR3 loop: CASSWAAGRRSYEQYF. Together with reference TRBV7-9 and TRBJ2-7, the CDR3 gives the full variable domain: DTGVSQNPRHKITKRGQNVTFRCDPISEHNRLYWYRQTLGQGPEFLTYFQNEAQLEKSRLLSDRFSAERPKGSFSTLEIQRTEQGDSAMYLCASSWAAGRRSYEQYFGPGTRLTVT.